This T cell receptor beta chain was sequenced during a study of cytomegalovirus exposure and HLA in healthy donors. Germline trimming cut 0 bases from V and 8 bases from J; bases unmatched to any gene: 8. CDR1 and CDR2 from the germline V gene are SGHDN and FVKESK. This CDR3 is 15 amino acids long. Of note for this clone: Its antigen is as yet unknown.

Notes on the study in general: According to the study, about 180 TCR beta chains were cytomegalovirus-associated.

Clones were read by immunoSEQ multiplex PCR, and TCRdb kept only the in-frame ones, dropping some. The sample gives nearly 110,000 clones, about 87% of which show up once; about 1.8% is in the top ten. Specimen: PBMCs. The chain recombines TRBV14 with TRBJ1-2; the match to TRBD1 covers 8 bases. The receptor was derived from a woman in her late teens or twenties in good health and CMV-seropositive. The CDR3: CASSQDRTGWSGYTF. The DNA for the CDR3 is TGTGCCAGCAGCCAAGATAGGACAGGGTGGAGCGGCTACACCTTC.